A single T cell receptor beta chain is shown here with its context. Its binding antigen is unknown. No base-level quality is on record; no much larger clone is a single base apart. Genomic DNA was isolated from the sorted cells so that the TCRbeta CDR3 region could be sequenced. TCRbeta CDR3 regions were sequenced using the immunoSEQ Assay. TCRdb obtained this table from immuneACCESS and retained in-frame rearrangements with V and J assigned. These tables miss some clones; where compared with another copy, unresolved V genes account for less than half of the shortfall, and the remainder is unexplained. The sample includes 35,000 to 55,000 clones, with roughly 94% observed a single time. The ten largest account for approximately 11% of the sample. The trial excluded patients who had a history of autoimmune disease or who were on systemic immunosuppression. In every dose cohort, peripheral blood was drawn for TCR sequencing at baseline, cycle 4 day 1, and cycle 7 day 1. The samples were taken from a phase I, first-in-human, multicenter, open-label dose-escalation trial of ivuxolimab. The trial enrolled adults with locally advanced or metastatic head and neck squamous cell, hepatocellular, melanoma or renal cell carcinoma. Before TCR sequencing, CD4+ and CD8+ T cells were separately sorted from peripheral blood.

The sample originates from a study of OX40 agonist ivuxolimab in advanced cancers. For context, the study as a whole: The costimulatory receptor OX40 (CD134) was targeted by ivuxolimab, a fully human IgG2 agonistic monoclonal antibody. Of the approximately 50 dose-escalation patients, hepatocellular carcinoma was present in about 20, melanoma in approximately 15, renal cell carcinoma in 9 and head and neck cancer in 9. Prior anti-PD-1, anti-PD-L1 or anti-CTLA-4 therapy was permitted, and 40% of dose-escalation patients had received checkpoint inhibitors. Partial responses were achieved by three dose-escalation patients, of whom one had hepatocellular carcinoma and two had cutaneous melanoma. Intravenous ivuxolimab was administered to patients every 2 weeks at six dose levels: 0.01, 0.1, 0.3, 1.5, 3 and 10 mg/kg. In the dose-escalation cohort, roughly 80% of patients were male, and the mean age was about 55 years, with a range of roughly 23 to 85. The monotherapy dose-escalation portion (N = 52 patients) of the phase I ivuxolimab trial is reported in the paper. Peripheral TCRbeta sequencing was intended to test whether TCR sequence diversity was altered and clonal T-cell expansion was caused by ivuxolimab.

Results the study describes overall, beyond this receptor: On average, CD8+ T cells showed more expanded clones than CD4+ T cells after ivuxolimab. Low levels of normalized T-cell clonal expansion were also seen in some patients who did not respond. Which antigens the clonally expanded peripheral T cells were specific for was not determined. In partial responders in the 0.1-3.0 mg/kg groups, normalized peripheral clonal expansion was found to be among the lowest, especially among CD8+ T cells. At doses from 0.1 to 3.0 mg/kg, clonal expansion was seen in both CD4+ and CD8+ blood T cells between baseline and week 6.

Sequences SEHNR (CDR1) and FQNEAQ (CDR2) are obtained from the germline V gene (reference sequence). Relative to germline, V is 5 bases shorter and J is 0 bases shorter, with 11 bases between their ends. The CDR3 goes from the cysteine to the phenylalanine over 15 residues. Only the CDR3 DNA is retained, 45 bases long and in frame from the first base. The rearranged segments are TRBV7-9 and TRBJ1-5; possibly the D gene is TRBD1, per 5 matching bases. The source was CD4+ or CD8+ T cells sorted from blood, collected in a trial of the OX40 agonist ivuxolimab. The clonotype comes from an adult with an advanced solid tumor such as melanoma, head and neck, liver or kidney cancer. The sequenced DNA is TGTGCCAGCAGCGGGACCCAGGATAGCAATCAGCCCCAGCATTTT. Translated, this is CASSGTQDSNQPQHF.